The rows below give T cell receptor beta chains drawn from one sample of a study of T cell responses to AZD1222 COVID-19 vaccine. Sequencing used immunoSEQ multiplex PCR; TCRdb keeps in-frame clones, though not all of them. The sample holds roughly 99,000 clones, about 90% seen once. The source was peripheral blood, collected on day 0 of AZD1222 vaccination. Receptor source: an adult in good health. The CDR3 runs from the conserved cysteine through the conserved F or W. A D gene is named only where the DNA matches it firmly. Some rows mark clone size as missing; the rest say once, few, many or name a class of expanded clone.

TGTGCCATCAGTGGGGAACAGGGAGTGTACGAGCAGTACTTC	CAISGEQGVYEQYF	TRBV10-3	TRBJ2-7	NA	NA
TGTGCCAGCAGTCAAAGCGGGGTACTCTACGAGCAGTACTTC	CASSQSGVLYEQYF	TRBV6-5	TRBJ2-7	TRBD2	NA
TGTGCCAGCAGCAAAGGGACAGGTCGCAATGAAAAACTGTTTTTT	CASSKGTGRNEKLFF	TRBV3-1/TRBV3-2	TRBJ1-4	TRBD1	NA
TGTGCCAGCAGCTTGCGAGGGGGCTGGGGTAACTATGGCTACACCTTC	CASSLRGGWGNYGYTF	TRBV5-4	TRBJ1-2	TRBD1	NA
TGTGCCAGCAGCGTAGTTAGCGGGGGTTCAGAGACCCAGTACTTC	CASSVVSGGSETQYF	TRBV9	TRBJ2-5	TRBD2	NA
TGTGCCAGCAGTTCCAGGGCAGGGGTAAGGTCACCCCTCCACTTT	CASSSRAGVRSPLHF	TRBV5-6	TRBJ1-6	NA	NA
TGTGCCAGCAGACTGGATTTGAGAAACACTGAAGCTTTCTTT	CASRLDLRNTEAFF	TRBV5-4	TRBJ1-1	NA	NA
TGTGCCATCAGTGACAGCGGGGGGGTTAACAATGAGCAGTTCTTC	CAISDSGGVNNEQFF	TRBV10-3	TRBJ2-1	TRBD2	NA
TGTGCCACCTCCGGGACGCAGGACAATGAGCAGTTCTTC	CATSGTQDNEQFF	TRBV24-1	TRBJ2-1	NA	NA
TGTGCCAGCAGCTCCCCCTGGGATAGCGGGGGGGCATCCTACAATGAGCAGTTCTTC	CASSSPWDSGGASYNEQFF	TRBV11-2	TRBJ2-1	TRBD2	NA
TGTGCCAGCAGCCATACAGGGGTCGATGAAAAACTGTTTTTT	CASSHTGVDEKLFF	TRBV7-9	TRBJ1-4	TRBD1	NA
TGTGCCACAGCGGGGACAGGACCCCCTGGCGAGCAGTACTTC	CATAGTGPPGEQYF	TRBV11-2	TRBJ2-7	NA	once
TGTGCCAGCAAAACACAGGTGGGGTATGGCTACACCTTC	CASKTQVGYGYTF	TRBV27	TRBJ1-2	NA	NA
TGTGCCAGCAGAGCCTGGGACAGACAAGAGACCCAGTACTTC	CASRAWDRQETQYF	TRBV7-2	TRBJ2-5	TRBD1	NA
TGCAGCGCCGGGGTTCCGGACCTAGGAGCTTTCTTT	CSAGVPDLGAFF	TRBV29-1	TRBJ1-1	NA	NA
TGTGCCAGCAGCTTTACGGGTGGGGGCTCCTACGAGCAGTACTTC	CASSFTGGGSYEQYF	TRBV7-2	TRBJ2-7	NA	NA
TGTGCCAGCATGTTCGTGGGGCTCACAGATACGCAGTATTTT	CASMFVGLTDTQYF	TRBV27	TRBJ2-3	NA	NA
TGTGCCAGCAGCTTTGGACGGGGAGAGACCCAGTACTTC	CASSFGRGETQYF	TRBV7-9	TRBJ2-5	NA	NA
TGTGCCAGCAGCCAAGAGACGCAGGGTGCCTCTTATAATTCACCCCTCCACTTT	CASSQETQGASYNSPLHF	TRBV4-2	TRBJ1-6	NA	NA
TGTGCCAGCAGCTTCCCCGGACAGGGGCAGCCCCAGCATTTT	CASSFPGQGQPQHF	TRBV7-9	TRBJ1-5	TRBD1	NA
TGTGCCAGCAGCTTAGGTTTCAGATCGAACACTGAAGCTTTCTTT	CASSLGFRSNTEAFF	TRBV11-2	TRBJ1-1	NA	NA
TGTGCCAGTAGTTCCCGGGTGCGGGGCGAGCAGTACTTC	CASSSRVRGEQYF	TRBV19	TRBJ2-7	NA	NA
TGTGCCATCAGTGAGTCAATAGGGACAGCGATCGATCAGCCCCAGCATTTT	CAISESIGTAIDQPQHF	TRBV10-3	TRBJ1-5	TRBD1	NA
TGTGCCAGCAGCTTGCAGGAGCGGGGGAAGGAGCAGTTCTTC	CASSLQERGKEQFF	TRBV5-4	TRBJ2-1	TRBD2	NA
TGTGCCAGCAGTTACGGGAGGAGGAGGTACACTGAAGCTTTCTTT	CASSYGRRRYTEAFF	TRBV6-2/TRBV6-3	TRBJ1-1	NA	NA
TGTGCCAGCAGCTTCAGGGACTCACCCCTCCACTTT	CASSFRDSPLHF	TRBV7-9	TRBJ1-6	NA	NA
TGTGCTAGTGGTTTGGGGACCAACTATGGCTACACCTTC	CASGLGTNYGYTF	TRBV12-5	TRBJ1-2	NA	NA
TGCGCCAGCAGAGAGCAGAGCAATCAGCCCCAGCATTTT	CASREQSNQPQHF	TRBV10-2	TRBJ1-5	NA	few
TGTGCCAGCAGCATTAGAGGACAGCCCCAGCATTTT	CASSIRGQPQHF	TRBV5-8	TRBJ1-5	NA	NA
TGTGCCATCAGTGAGTCGTGGGACCCGGTCGAGCAGTACTTC	CAISESWDPVEQYF	TRBV10-3	TRBJ2-7	NA	NA
TGCAGTGCTAGTTCCGGGGATGGCTACACCTTC	CSASSGDGYTF	TRBV20-1	TRBJ1-2	NA	NA
TGTGCCAGCAGCTTGAGGGGAACGGTTGGTATGAACACTGAAGCTTTCTTT	CASSLRGTVGMNTEAFF	TRBV11-2	TRBJ1-1	NA	NA
TGCGCCAGCACACAGATTTTGACCCTGAGCTCCTACAATGAGCAGTTCTTC	CASTQILTLSSYNEQFF	TRBV10-2	TRBJ2-1	NA	NA
TGTGCCAGCAGCCATCAGAGGGTTTATAACTATGGCTACACCTTC	CASSHQRVYNYGYTF	TRBV3-1/TRBV3-2	TRBJ1-2	NA	NA
TGCAGCGTTGGCCGACAGGGTGAGCCCCAGCATTTT	CSVGRQGEPQHF	TRBV29-1	TRBJ1-5	TRBD1	NA
TGTGCCAGTAGTATAGCGGGGGGTGGGTCCCATCAGCCCCAGCATTTT	CASSIAGGGSHQPQHF	TRBV19	TRBJ1-5	NA	NA
TGTGCCAGCAGTCGGGCCACTGAAGCTTTCTTT	CASSRATEAFF	TRBV6-2/TRBV6-3	TRBJ1-1	NA	few
TGTGCCAGCAGCTCCCGGGCCATTCTAAGCACAGATACGCAGTATTTT	CASSSRAILSTDTQYF	TRBV7-9	TRBJ2-3	NA	few
TGTGCCAGTAGCGAGACAGGCTACGAGCAGTACTTC	CASSETGYEQYF	TRBV19	TRBJ2-7	NA	NA
TGTGCCAGCAGCTTCCCCGAAGACAGGACACTAGCCAAAAACATTCAGTACTTC	CASSFPEDRTLAKNIQYF	TRBV5-4	TRBJ2-4	NA	NA
TGTGCCAGCAGTGAAGCGCGTGGAGGCAGCTTCCAAGAGACCCAGTACTTC	CASSEARGGSFQETQYF	TRBV2	TRBJ2-5	NA	NA
TGTGCCAGCAGACGCATTGATTCAGGGCCAGGGGCCCACAATGAGCAGTTCTTC	CASRRIDSGPGAHNEQFF	TRBV7-2	TRBJ2-1	NA	NA
TGTGCCTGGAGGGGGGGGACAGATACGCAGTATTTT	CAWRGGTDTQYF	TRBV30	TRBJ2-3	TRBD2	NA
TGCGCCAGCAGCCAAGATCGAGGGACAGGGAGGGATAGCAATCAGCCCCAGCATTTT	CASSQDRGTGRDSNQPQHF	TRBV4-3	TRBJ1-5	TRBD1	NA
TGTGCCAGCACGAAGAGGGCGATGGGGACTGAAGCTTTCTTT	CASTKRAMGTEAFF	TRBV2	TRBJ1-1	NA	few
TGTGCCTGGAGTGCGGGACAGCCCTACGAGCAGTACTTC	CAWSAGQPYEQYF	TRBV30	TRBJ2-7	TRBD1	NA
TGTGCCAGCAGTGAATTGGGTCTGCGCAATCAGCCCCAGCATTTT	CASSELGLRNQPQHF	TRBV2	TRBJ1-5	NA	NA
TGCGCCAGCAAAGGGACTAGCGGAGGACCATGGGATGAGCAGTTCTTC	CASKGTSGGPWDEQFF	TRBV23-1	TRBJ2-1	TRBD2	NA
TGTGCCTGGGCCTACGAAGGGGTAGGGAATCAGCCCCAGCATTTT	CAWAYEGVGNQPQHF	TRBV30	TRBJ1-5	NA	NA
TGTGCCAGTAGTCAAAGGAGGGGGCCAAGCAATCAGCCCCAGCATTTT	CASSQRRGPSNQPQHF	TRBV19	TRBJ1-5	TRBD1	NA
TGTGCCAGCAGACAGGGGGCGTTTGGCAATCAGCCCCAGCATTTT	CASRQGAFGNQPQHF	TRBV6-5	TRBJ1-5	TRBD1	NA
TGTGCCACCAGCAGAGACTTGACGCTCGGACCAACCACCGGGGAGCTGTTTTTT	CATSRDLTLGPTTGELFF	TRBV15	TRBJ2-2	NA	NA